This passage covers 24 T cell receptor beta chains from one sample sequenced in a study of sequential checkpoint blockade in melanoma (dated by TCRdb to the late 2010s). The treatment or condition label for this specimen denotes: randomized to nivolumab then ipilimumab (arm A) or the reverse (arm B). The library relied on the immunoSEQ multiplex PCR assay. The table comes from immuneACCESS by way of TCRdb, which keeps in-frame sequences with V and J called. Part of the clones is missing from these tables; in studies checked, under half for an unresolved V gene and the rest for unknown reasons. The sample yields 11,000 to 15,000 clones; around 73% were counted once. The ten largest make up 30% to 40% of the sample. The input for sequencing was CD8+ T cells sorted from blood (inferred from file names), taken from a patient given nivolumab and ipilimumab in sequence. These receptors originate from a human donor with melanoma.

CDR3 DNA: TGTGCCATCAACCCGCGGGGGACCTCAGATACGCAGTATTTT. Translated: CAINPRGTSDTQYF. This sequence joins TRBV10-3 and TRBJ2-3; TRBD2 matches at 7 bases. CDR1 and CDR2 from the germline V gene are ENHRY and SYGVKD. The CDR3 extends over 14 amino acids. V gave up 7 bases and J gave up 4 bases; unmatched junction bases: 8.

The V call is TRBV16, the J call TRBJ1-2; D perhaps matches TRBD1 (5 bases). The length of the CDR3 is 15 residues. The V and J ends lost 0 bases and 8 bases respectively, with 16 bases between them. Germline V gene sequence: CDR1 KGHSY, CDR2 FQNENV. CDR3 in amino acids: CASSQSPGGVWGYTF. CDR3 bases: TGTGCCAGCAGCCAATCGCCGGGAGGGGTATGGGGCTACACCTTC.

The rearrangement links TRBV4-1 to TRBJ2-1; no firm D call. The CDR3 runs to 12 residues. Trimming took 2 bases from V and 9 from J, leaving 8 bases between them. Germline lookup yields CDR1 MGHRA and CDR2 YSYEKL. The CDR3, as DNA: TGCGCCAGCAGCCAATTTTCGGGTGAGCAGTTCTTC. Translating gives CASSQFSGEQFF.

CDR3 amino acids: CASSLGTDLPYGYTF. DNA for the CDR3: TGTGCCAGCAGCTTAGGGACAGACTTGCCCTATGGCTACACCTTC. This chain uses TRBV13 with TRBJ1-2, with D possibly TRBD1 on 5 matching bases. Germline loops: CDR1 PRHDT, CDR2 FYEKMQ (reference sequence). Trimming took off 0 bases at V and 4 bases at J, with 12 bases between the two ends. There are 15 residues in the CDR3.

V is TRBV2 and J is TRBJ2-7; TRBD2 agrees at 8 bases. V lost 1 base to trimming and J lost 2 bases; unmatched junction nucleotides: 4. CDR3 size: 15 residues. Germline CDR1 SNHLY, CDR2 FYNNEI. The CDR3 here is CASSEGLAGAYEQYF. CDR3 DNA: TGTGCCAGCAGTGAAGGGCTAGCGGGCGCCTACGAGCAGTACTTC.

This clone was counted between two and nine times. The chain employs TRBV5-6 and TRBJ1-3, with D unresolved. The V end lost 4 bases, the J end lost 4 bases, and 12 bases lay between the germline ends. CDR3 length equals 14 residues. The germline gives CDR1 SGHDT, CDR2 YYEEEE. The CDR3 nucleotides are TGTGCCAGCAGCGCGGGCCTGGGGGGAAACACCATATATTTT. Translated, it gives CASSAGLGGNTIYF.

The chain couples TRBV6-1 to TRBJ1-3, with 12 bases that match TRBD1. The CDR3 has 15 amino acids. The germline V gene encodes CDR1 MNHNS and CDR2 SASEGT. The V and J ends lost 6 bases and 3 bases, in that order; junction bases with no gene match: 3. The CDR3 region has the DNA TGTGCCAGCAGCGGGGACAGGGGGCATGGAAACACCATATATTTT. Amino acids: CASSGDRGHGNTIYF.

CDR3 in amino acids: CASSSGLGAFF. CDR3 DNA: TGCGCCAGCAGCTCCGGACTCGGGGCTTTCTTT. The gene calls are TRBV5-1 and TRBJ1-1; D remains ambiguous. This CDR3 comprises 11 residues. The V gene's germline CDR1 is SGHRS and CDR2 YFSETQ. The V and J ends lost 3 bases and 11 bases respectively, with 11 bases between them.

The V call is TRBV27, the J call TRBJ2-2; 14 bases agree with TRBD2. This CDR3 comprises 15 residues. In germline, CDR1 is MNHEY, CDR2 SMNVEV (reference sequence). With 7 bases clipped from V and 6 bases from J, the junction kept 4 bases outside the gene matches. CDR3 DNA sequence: TGTGCCAGCATGGGGACTAGCGGGAGTCCCGGGGAGCTGTTTTTT. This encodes CASMGTSGSPGELFF.

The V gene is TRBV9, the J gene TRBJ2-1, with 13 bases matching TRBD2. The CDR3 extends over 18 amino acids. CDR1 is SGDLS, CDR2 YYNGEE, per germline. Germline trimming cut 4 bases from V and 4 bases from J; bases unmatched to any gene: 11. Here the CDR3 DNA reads TGTGCCAGCAGCTCCACGACTAGCGGGGGGCTATTATACAATGAGCAGTTCTTC. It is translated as CASSSTTSGGLLYNEQFF.

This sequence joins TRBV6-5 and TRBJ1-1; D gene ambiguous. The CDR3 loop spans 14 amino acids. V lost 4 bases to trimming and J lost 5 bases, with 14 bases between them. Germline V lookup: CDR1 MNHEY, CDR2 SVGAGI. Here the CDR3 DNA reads TGTGCCAGCAGTTTGTGGGAATCGGGGACTGAAGCTTTCTTT. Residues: CASSLWESGTEAFF.

CDR3 in DNA: TGTGCCTGGAGTGGGGCGGGGGGGTTAATAGATACGCAGTATTTT. The encoded protein is CAWSGAGGLIDTQYF. V usage is TRBV30 and J usage is TRBJ2-3; 9 nucleotides line up with TRBD2. Per germline, CDR1 GTSNPN and CDR2 SVGIG (reference sequence). The CDR3 runs 15 residues. V was clipped by 1 base and J by 5 bases; unmatched bases: 7.

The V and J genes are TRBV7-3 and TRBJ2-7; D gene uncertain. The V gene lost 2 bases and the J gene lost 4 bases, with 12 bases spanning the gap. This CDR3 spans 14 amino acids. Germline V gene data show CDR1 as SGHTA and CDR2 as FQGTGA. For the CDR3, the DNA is TGTGCCAGCAGCTTAGGATCGAGCGCTTACGAGCAGTACTTC. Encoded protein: CASSLGSSAYEQYF.

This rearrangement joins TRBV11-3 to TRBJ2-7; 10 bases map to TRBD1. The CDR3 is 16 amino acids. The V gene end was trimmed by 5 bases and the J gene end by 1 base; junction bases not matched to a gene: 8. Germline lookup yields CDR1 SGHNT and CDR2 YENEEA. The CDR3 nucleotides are TGTGCCAGCAGCCCGAGGGACAGGGGATTTTCCTACGAGCAGTACTTC. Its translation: CASSPRDRGFSYEQYF.

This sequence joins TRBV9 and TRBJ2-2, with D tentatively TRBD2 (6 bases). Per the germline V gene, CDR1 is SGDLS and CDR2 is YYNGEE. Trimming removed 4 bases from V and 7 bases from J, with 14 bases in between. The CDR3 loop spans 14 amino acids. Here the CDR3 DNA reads TGTGCCAGCAGCCCATCGGGAGACGGCGGGGAGCTGTTTTTT. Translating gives CASSPSGDGGELFF. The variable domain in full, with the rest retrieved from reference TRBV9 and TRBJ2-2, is DSGVTQTPKHLITATGQRVTLRCSPRSGDLSVYWYQQSLDQGLQFLIQYYNGEERAKGNILERFSAQQFPDLHSELNLSSLELGDSALYFCASSPSGDGGELFFGEGSRLTVL.

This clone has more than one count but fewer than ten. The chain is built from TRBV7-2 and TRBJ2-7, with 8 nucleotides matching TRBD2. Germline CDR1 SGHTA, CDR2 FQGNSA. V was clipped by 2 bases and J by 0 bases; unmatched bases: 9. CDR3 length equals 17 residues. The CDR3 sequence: CASSLTLAARFSYEQYF. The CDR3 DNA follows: TGTGCCAGCAGCTTAACACTAGCGGCACGTTTCTCCTACGAGCAGTACTTC.

The CDR3 protein is CASSPPGAEAIEQYF. CDR3 coding DNA: TGTGCCAGCTCACCACCGGGAGCAGAGGCCATCGAGCAGTACTTC. The chain recombines TRBV18 with TRBJ2-7, with a tentative D call TRBD2 (5 bases). CDR3 length equals 15 residues. Germline loops: CDR1 KGHSH, CDR2 LQKENI. V lost 0 bases and J lost 6, with 15 bases in between.

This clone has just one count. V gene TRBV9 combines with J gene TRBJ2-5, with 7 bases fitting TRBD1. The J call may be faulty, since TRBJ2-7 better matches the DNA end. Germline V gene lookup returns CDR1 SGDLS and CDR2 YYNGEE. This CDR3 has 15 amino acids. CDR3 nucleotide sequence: TGTGCCAGCAGCGTAGAAGGCCAGGGGGCCTACGAGCAGTACTTC. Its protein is CASSVEGQGAYEQYF.

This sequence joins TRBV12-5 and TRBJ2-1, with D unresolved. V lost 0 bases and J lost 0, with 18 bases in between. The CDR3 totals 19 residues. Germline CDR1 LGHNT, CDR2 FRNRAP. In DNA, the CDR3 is TGTGCTAGTGGTTTGGTACCTCCCCCTGGCGGAAACTCCTACAATGAGCAGTTCTTC. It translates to CASGLVPPPGGNSYNEQFF.

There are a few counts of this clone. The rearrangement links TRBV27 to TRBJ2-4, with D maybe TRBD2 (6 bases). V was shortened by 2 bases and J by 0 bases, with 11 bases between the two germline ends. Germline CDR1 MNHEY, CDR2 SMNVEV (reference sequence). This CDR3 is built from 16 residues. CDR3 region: CASSLGSGRAKNIQYF. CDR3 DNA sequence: TGTGCCAGCAGTTTAGGTAGCGGTCGAGCCAAAAACATTCAGTACTTC.

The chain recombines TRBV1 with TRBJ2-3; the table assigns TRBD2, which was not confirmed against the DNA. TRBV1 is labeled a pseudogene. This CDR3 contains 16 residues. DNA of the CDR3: TGCACCAGCAGCCAGGAGGGACTAGCTAACACAGATACGCAGTATTTT. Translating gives CTSSQEGLANTDTQYF.

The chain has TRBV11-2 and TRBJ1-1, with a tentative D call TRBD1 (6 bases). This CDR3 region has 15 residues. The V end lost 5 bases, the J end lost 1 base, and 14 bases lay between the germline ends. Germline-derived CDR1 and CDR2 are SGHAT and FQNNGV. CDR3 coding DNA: TGTGCCAGCAGCGGCCAGGGGTTGAGGAACACTGAAGCTTTCTTT. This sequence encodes CASSGQGLRNTEAFF. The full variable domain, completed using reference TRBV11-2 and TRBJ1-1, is EAGVAQSPRYKIIEKRQSVAFWCNPISGHATLYWYQQILGQGPKLLIQFQNNGVVDDSQLPKDRFSAERLKGVDSTLKIQPAKLEDSAVYLCASSGQGLRNTEAFFGQGTRLTVV.

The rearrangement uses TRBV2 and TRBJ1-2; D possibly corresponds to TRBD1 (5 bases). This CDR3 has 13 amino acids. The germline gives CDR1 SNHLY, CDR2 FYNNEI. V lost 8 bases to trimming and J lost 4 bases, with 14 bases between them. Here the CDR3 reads CASQGRISYGYTF. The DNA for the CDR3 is TGTGCCAGCCAGGGTAGGATTTCCTATGGCTACACCTTC.

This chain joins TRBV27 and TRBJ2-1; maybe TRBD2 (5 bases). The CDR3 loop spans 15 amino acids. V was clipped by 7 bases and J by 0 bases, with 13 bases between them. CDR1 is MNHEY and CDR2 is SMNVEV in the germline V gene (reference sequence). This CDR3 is CASMPGFSSYNEQFF. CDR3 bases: TGTGCCAGCATGCCGGGGTTCAGCTCCTACAATGAGCAGTTCTTC.